A single sample is the source of the 32 T cell receptor beta chains below, sequenced in a study of T cell responses to AZD1222 COVID-19 vaccine. The method was immunoSEQ multiplex PCR; TCRdb's version includes in-frame clones alone and lacks a portion of them. In the table there are 100,000 or so clones, roughly 87% of which are singletons. Specimen: peripheral blood, collected on day 0 of AZD1222 vaccination. These receptors came from an adult in good health.

The chain employs TRBV30 and TRBJ2-7; D ambiguous. V lost 4 bases to trimming and J lost 4 bases, with 8 bases between them. The CDR3 runs to 11 residues. From germline, CDR1 is GTSNPN and CDR2 SVGIG (reference sequence). The CDR3 protein is CAWTSEYEQYF. In DNA, the CDR3 is TGTGCCTGGACTTCCGAGTACGAGCAGTACTTC.

This clone was counted a single time. The chain recombines TRBV15 with TRBJ2-1; weak D call: TRBD1 (6 bases). Per germline, CDR1 LNHNV and CDR2 YYDKDF (reference sequence). This CDR3 has 16 residues. Trimming took 5 bases from V and 2 from J, leaving 16 bases between them. The CDR3 loop is CATSEGGSIPYNEQFF. DNA for the CDR3: TGTGCCACCAGCGAAGGGGGATCGATTCCCTACAATGAGCAGTTCTTC.

The chain recombines TRBV5-1 with TRBJ2-1, with TRBD2 matching 10 bases. V lost 5 bases and J lost 5; bases outside the gene matches: 7. There are 15 residues in the CDR3. Germline CDR1 and CDR2: SGHRS and YFSETQ. The CDR3 DNA is TGCGCCAGCAGTGTACTAGCGGGAAAGAACAATGAGCAGTTCTTC. The encoded protein is CASSVLAGKNNEQFF.

The chain uses TRBV7-2 and TRBJ2-7, with D possibly called TRBD1 or TRBD2 (6 bases each). This CDR3 is 16 amino acids long. Germline V lookup: CDR1 SGHTA, CDR2 FQGNSA. V lost 1 base to trimming and J lost 2 bases, with 15 bases between them. The chain's CDR3 is CASSLGVAGQTYEQYF. The CDR3 region has the DNA TGTGCCAGCAGCTTAGGTGTTGCGGGACAAACCTACGAGCAGTACTTC. The full variable domain, rest sourced from reference TRBV7-2 and TRBJ2-7, is GAGVSQSPSNKVTEKGKDVELRCDPISGHTALYWYRQSLGQGLEFLIYFQGNSAPDKSGLPSDRFSAERTGGSVSTLTIQRTQQEDSAVYLCASSLGVAGQTYEQYFGPGTRLTVT.

The genes are TRBV2 and TRBJ1-6, with D possibly TRBD1 on 6 matching bases. There are 14 residues in the CDR3. Germline V CDR1 and CDR2: SNHLY, FYNNEI. V was pared by 10 bases and J by 7 bases, with 17 bases between. CDR3 protein: CATLVGGTNSPLHF. In DNA form, the CDR3 reads TGTGCCACCCTAGTAGGGGGTACCAATTCACCCCTCCACTTT.

J is TRBJ2-3 and V is TRBV2; TRBD2 matches at 11 bases. CDR1 is SNHLY and CDR2 is FYNNEI in the germline V gene. CDR3 length equals 18 residues. Unmatched junction bases numbered 9, after V lost 0 bases and J lost 4 bases. Here the CDR3 DNA reads TGTGCCAGCAGTGAAGCTTTACTAGCGGGAGTGAATTCAGATACGCAGTATTTT. Translated: CASSEALLAGVNSDTQYF.

The CDR3 region is CASSVAEGAANEKLFF. The CDR3, as DNA: TGTGCCAGCAGCGTAGCCGAGGGGGCTGCTAATGAAAAACTGTTTTTT. This rearrangement joins TRBV9 to TRBJ1-4; 7 bases align to TRBD1. Trimming took 0 bases from V and 3 from J; bases not matched to a gene: 5. The CDR3 is 16 residues long. Germline CDR1 is SGDLS and CDR2 is YYNGEE.

V is TRBV30 and J is TRBJ1-2; D gene uncertain. The V gene's germline CDR1 is GTSNPN and CDR2 SVGIG (reference sequence). CDR3 size: 13 residues. V was clipped by 0 bases and J by 1 base, with 6 bases between them. CDR3 bases: TGTGCCTGGAGTGTACAGAGTAACTATGGCTACACCTTC. Amino acids: CAWSVQSNYGYTF.

The chain uses TRBV6-4 and TRBJ2-7; TRBD2 aligns across 10 bases. The CDR3 extends over 16 amino acids. After removal of 1 base from V and 3 bases from J, the junction contained 6 bases not matched to a gene. CDR1 is MRHNA and CDR2 is SNTAGT in the germline V gene. CDR3 loop: CASSDCHLAGVYEQYF. The DNA of the CDR3 is TGTGCCAGCAGTGACTGTCATCTAGCGGGAGTCTACGAGCAGTACTTC.

Written as DNA, the CDR3 is TGTGCCAGTAGTCCAGGGACAGGGGCTTTTACCTCCTACGAGCAGTACTTC. This translates into CASSPGTGAFTSYEQYF. The chain carries TRBV19 and TRBJ2-7, with TRBD1 matching over 10 bases. Germline trimming cut 5 bases from V and 0 bases from J; bases unmatched to any gene: 10. Germline-derived CDR1 and CDR2 are LNHDA and SQIVND (reference sequence). CDR3 length equals 17 residues.

This clone was seen once. The chain combines TRBV5-1 with TRBJ2-7; no reliable D call. Germline-derived CDR1 and CDR2 are SGHRS and YFSETQ. V was clipped by 3 bases and J by 2 bases, with 9 bases between them. This CDR3 contains 13 residues. CDR3 sequence (DNA): TGCGCCAGCAGCTCTCCAGAGGCCTACGAGCAGTACTTC. Amino acids: CASSSPEAYEQYF.

This sequence joins TRBV5-6 and TRBJ1-1; perhaps TRBD1 as D (6 bases). Germline values: CDR1 SGHDT, CDR2 YYEEEE. Trimming removed 4 bases from V and 3 bases from J, with 13 bases in between. This CDR3 comprises 14 residues. The CDR3 sequence is CASSARGAYTEAFF. The CDR3 nucleotides read TGTGCCAGCAGCGCCAGGGGAGCGTACACTGAAGCTTTCTTT. The full variable domain, completed using reference TRBV5-6 and TRBJ1-1, is DAGVTQSPTHLIKTRGQQVTLRCSPKSGHDTVSWYQQALGQGPQFIFQYYEEEERQRGNFPDRFSGHQFPNYSSELNVNALLLGDSALYLCASSARGAYTEAFFGQGTRLTVV.

This clone was seen once. The chain recombines TRBV11-3 with TRBJ2-6; the D is unclear. The CDR3 loop spans 18 amino acids. Germline assignment: CDR1 SGHNT and CDR2 YENEEA. Between the trimmed V and J ends, which lost 0 bases and 2 bases, there was a span of 14 bases. The chain's CDR3 is CASSLDPVGRPGANVLTF. For the CDR3, the DNA is TGTGCCAGCAGCTTAGATCCGGTAGGGCGACCTGGGGCCAACGTCCTGACTTTC.

The chain couples TRBV21-1 to TRBJ2-5; whether TRBD1, the table's D call, matches the DNA was not checked. TRBV21-1 is recorded as a pseudogene. This CDR3 is built from 18 residues. CDR3 amino acids: CASSKSEFLGGERETQYF. The CDR3 DNA is TGTGCCAGCAGCAAATCGGAATTCTTAGGGGGCGAGAGAGAGACCCAGTACTTC.

V usage is TRBV10-3 and J usage is TRBJ1-2, with 11 bases aligning to TRBD1. This CDR3 has 13 residues. V lost 8 bases and J lost 5; bases outside the gene matches: 4. Per the germline V gene, CDR1 is ENHRY and CDR2 is SYGVKD. CDR3 DNA: TGTGCCATCGGGACAGGGGGATTTTATGGCTACACCTTC. It is translated as CAIGTGGFYGYTF.

The rearrangement joins TRBV3-1 (or the pseudogene TRBV3-2) to TRBJ1-2, with D unclear. Between the trimmed V and J ends, which lost 0 bases and 5 bases, there was a span of 16 bases. The germline gives CDR1 LGHDT, CDR2 YNNKEL (reference sequence). The CDR3 consists of 16 residues. The CDR3 sequence is CASSQDFGSLTYGYTF. CDR3 nucleotides: TGTGCCAGCAGCCAAGATTTCGGCAGTTTAACTTATGGCTACACCTTC.

The chain carries TRBV5-1 and TRBJ2-1; the match to TRBD2 covers 8 bases. Losses at the gene ends were 6 bases for V and 2 bases for J; bases not matched to a gene: 13. CDR3 size: 17 residues. Per the germline V gene, CDR1 is SGHRS and CDR2 is YFSETQ. The CDR3 loop is CASMLGAGSGTYNEQFF. CDR3 DNA sequence: TGCGCCAGCATGCTTGGGGCTGGTAGCGGGACCTACAATGAGCAGTTCTTC.

The CDR3 DNA follows: TGCGCCAGCAGCCAAGATCGTTCCAGGAACACTGAAGCTTTCTTT. This codes for CASSQDRSRNTEAFF. The chain uses TRBV4-1 and TRBJ1-1, with D hard to call. CDR1 and CDR2 (germline): MGHRA, YSYEKL. V was cut by 0 bases and J by 1 base, with 9 bases left in between. The CDR3 covers 15 residues.

This chain's CDR3 is CASSLGLAGTETQYF. The CDR3 DNA reads TGTGCCAGCAGCTTAGGACTAGCGGGGACAGAGACCCAGTACTTC. This sequence joins TRBV7-8 and TRBJ2-5; 11 bases fit TRBD2. The CDR3 is made up of 15 amino acids. Germline V gives CDR1 SGHVS, CDR2 FQNEAQ. The V segment lost 1 base and the J segment 4 bases; nucleotides outside the gene matches: 2.

The chain has TRBV7-2 and TRBJ1-5; D is ambiguous. Trimming removed 2 bases at V and 0 bases at J, with 8 bases between. CDR3 size: 15 residues. Per germline, CDR1 SGHTA and CDR2 FQGNSA. DNA of the CDR3: TGTGCCAGCAGCTTATTGTGGAATAGCAATCAGCCCCAGCATTTT. Its protein product is CASSLLWNSNQPQHF.

J is TRBJ2-7 and V is TRBV7-2; 14 positions match TRBD2. The germline gives CDR1 SGHTA, CDR2 FQGNSA. The CDR3 loop spans 16 amino acids. The V and J ends lost 5 bases and 5 bases, in that order; junction bases with no gene match: 8. The CDR3 spells CASSPRTSGRRDEQYF. CDR3 nucleotide sequence: TGTGCCAGCAGCCCTAGGACTAGCGGGAGGCGGGACGAGCAGTACTTC.

The gene calls are TRBV4-1 and TRBJ1-3; D gene unclear. V gave up 0 bases and J gave up 3 bases, with 9 bases separating them. Germline CDR1 MGHRA, CDR2 YSYEKL. The CDR3 has 15 residues. The CDR3 spells CASSQDKPLGNTIYF. CDR3 in DNA: TGCGCCAGCAGCCAAGATAAGCCTCTTGGAAACACCATATATTTT.

The chain joins TRBV14 to TRBJ2-1, with 9 bases aligning to TRBD1. Germline CDR1 and CDR2: SGHDN and FVKESK. Trimming removed 3 bases from V and 2 bases from J; junction bases left unmatched: 5. The CDR3 runs to 16 residues. The CDR3 region is CASSHSGQGTYNEQFF. The CDR3 bases are TGTGCCAGCAGCCATTCGGGACAGGGCACCTACAATGAGCAGTTCTTC.

This chain uses TRBV10-1 with TRBJ2-1; D is unresolved. Germline V lookup: CDR1 WNHNN, CDR2 SYGVQD (reference sequence). Trimming pared 10 bases from V and 2 bases from J, leaving 9 bases between. The CDR3 covers 12 residues. CDR3 amino acids: CATDTPYNEQFF. Here the CDR3 DNA reads TGCGCCACCGACACCCCCTACAATGAGCAGTTCTTC.

The chain is built from TRBV5-1 and TRBJ2-1; 9 bases are a match to TRBD1. Germline CDR1 reads SGHRS; CDR2 reads YFSETQ. CDR3 size: 16 residues. V dropped 3 bases and J dropped 2; count of bases not matched to a gene: 6. The CDR3 coding sequence is TGCGCCAGCAGCTCCCTCGGACAGGGGCCCTACAATGAGCAGTTCTTC. Residues: CASSSLGQGPYNEQFF. The whole variable domain, remainder taken from reference TRBV5-1 and TRBJ2-1, is KAGVTQTPRYLIKTRGQQVTLSCSPISGHRSVSWYQQTPGQGLQFLFEYFSETQRNKGNFPGRFSGRQFSNSRSEMNVSTLELGDSALYLCASSSLGQGPYNEQFFGPGTRLTVL.

The sample holds a few counts of this clone. The chain combines TRBV7-2 with TRBJ1-5; 7 nucleotides match TRBD1. Germline CDR1 and CDR2: SGHTA and FQGNSA. This CDR3 has 14 amino acids. Germline trimming cut 7 bases from V and 5 bases from J; bases unmatched to any gene: 8. The CDR3 sequence: CASIPGTADQPQHF. The CDR3 DNA sequence: TGTGCCAGCATCCCCGGGACAGCCGATCAGCCCCAGCATTTT. Drawing the rest from reference TRBV7-2 and TRBJ1-5, the complete variable domain is GAGVSQSPSNKVTEKGKDVELRCDPISGHTALYWYRQSLGQGLEFLIYFQGNSAPDKSGLPSDRFSAERTGGSVSTLTIQRTQQEDSAVYLCASIPGTADQPQHFGDGTRLSIL.

This chain links TRBV19 with TRBJ2-7; 7 nucleotides agree with TRBD1. The V and J ends lost 4 bases and 6 bases, in that order; junction bases with no gene match: 3. The length of the CDR3 is 12 residues. The germline gives CDR1 LNHDA, CDR2 SQIVND (reference sequence). For the CDR3, the DNA is TGTGCCAGTAGTACCACAGGGGCCGAGCAGTACTTC. It is translated as CASSTTGAEQYF.

The chain is built from TRBV27 and TRBJ2-3; 9 positions agree with TRBD2. The CDR3 consists of 15 residues. The trim removed 6 bases at V and 2 bases at J, leaving 6 bases unmatched. The germline V gene encodes CDR1 MNHEY and CDR2 SMNVEV (reference sequence). CDR3 in amino acids: CASRRLAEVTDTQYF. DNA of the CDR3: TGTGCCAGCAGGCGACTAGCGGAAGTCACAGATACGCAGTATTTT.

This sequence joins TRBV6-2 or TRBV6-3 and TRBJ1-4, with 7 bases that match TRBD1. Trimming cost V 2 bases and J 0 bases; bases outside gene matches: 6. Per the germline V gene, CDR1 is MNHEY and CDR2 is SVGEGT. The CDR3 runs 17 residues. The CDR3 coding sequence is TGTGCCAGCAGTTACGTCTCGGGACAGCCAACTAATGAAAAACTGTTTTTT. Translation: CASSYVSGQPTNEKLFF.

The chain uses TRBV10-2 and TRBJ2-2; the D gene is possibly TRBD2 (5 bases). The V end was cut by 7 bases, the J end by 1 base, with 16 bases between. CDR1 is WSHSY and CDR2 is SAAADI in the germline V gene. The CDR3 loop spans 16 amino acids. CDR3 loop: CASTRLERRNTGELFF. The DNA for the CDR3 is TGCGCCAGCACCCGACTGGAGCGGAGGAACACCGGGGAGCTGTTTTTT.

V and J are TRBV6-5 and TRBJ2-7, with 7 nucleotides matching TRBD2. The CDR3 loop spans 13 amino acids. Germline V gives CDR1 MNHEY, CDR2 SVGAGI. V gave up 2 bases and J gave up 6 bases; unmatched junction bases: 4. CDR3 bases: TGTGCCAGCAGTTACGGGGGGGGGAGCGAGCAGTACTTC. It translates to CASSYGGGSEQYF.

The chain is built from TRBV2 and TRBJ1-6, with 9 bases fitting TRBD1. Germline CDR1 is SNHLY and CDR2 is FYNNEI. V was clipped by 5 bases and J by 7 bases; unmatched bases: 9. This CDR3 region has 16 residues. CDR3 sequence reads: CASSHPGQGKNSPLHF. CDR3 bases: TGTGCCAGCAGTCATCCGGGACAGGGCAAAAATTCACCCCTCCACTTT.